A selection of T cell receptor beta chains follows, all from one sample in a study of cytomegalovirus exposure and HLA in healthy donors. The protocol was immunoSEQ multiplex PCR, while the TCRdb copy is restricted to in-frame clones and leaves out a portion. Recorded for this sample: about 110,000 clones. Sequencing was performed on PBMCs. Receptors originate from a man between 40 and 49 years old in good health and CMV-seropositive. The CDR3 runs from the conserved cysteine through the conserved F or W. D genes are given only for firm matches.

DNA,CDR3,J,V,D
TGTGCCAGCAGCTTAGCAGCCTTGGGAGGGTCTGATAATAGGGACACTGAAGCTTTCTTT,CASSLAALGGSDNRDTEAFF,TRBJ1-1,TRBV7-3,.
TGTGCCAGCAGTACGACAGGGGATGAGCAGTTCTTC,CASSTTGDEQFF,TRBJ2-1,TRBV2,TRBD1
TGTGCCTGGAGTGTACCCGGGGACGGGGAGCTGTTTTTT,CAWSVPGDGELFF,TRBJ2-2,TRBV30,.
TGTGCCAGCAGACAGAGCACGGTAGCTTTCTTT,CASRQSTVAFF,TRBJ1-1,TRBV28,.
TGTGCCAGCAGCGTGCTAGGGACCGGGGGTGAAAAACTGTTTTTT,CASSVLGTGGEKLFF,TRBJ1-4,TRBV7-2,.
TGTGCCAGCGGCCAGGGGTACGAGCAGTACTTC,CASGQGYEQYF,TRBJ2-7,TRBV6-5,.
TGTGCCAGCAGTGGACAGTCCTACGAGCAGTACTTC,CASSGQSYEQYF,TRBJ2-7,TRBV6-1,.
TGTGCCAGCAGGCTCTTGAGTTACAATGAGCAGTTCTTC,CASRLLSYNEQFF,TRBJ2-1,TRBV2,.
TGCGCCAGCAGCTTGGCCGCGGGAGCTGGGTACGAGCAGTACTTC,CASSLAAGAGYEQYF,TRBJ2-7,TRBV5-1,TRBD2
TGTGCCAGCAGCTTAACCCAAACAGGGGGCGAGCAGTACTTC,CASSLTQTGGEQYF,TRBJ2-7,TRBV7-9,TRBD1
TGCGCCAGCAGCTCCGGGACTAGAGGGGACAATGAGCAGTTCTTC,CASSSGTRGDNEQFF,TRBJ2-1,TRBV10-1,TRBD2
TGTGCCAGCAGCCCGAGCGAGCGGGATAACAATGAGCAGTTCTTC,CASSPSERDNNEQFF,TRBJ2-1,TRBV14,TRBD2
TGCGCCAGCAGCTTGGCCATAACGGGCTCTGGAAACACCATATATTTT,CASSLAITGSGNTIYF,TRBJ1-3,TRBV5-1,.
TGTGCCAGCAGGCAGGGGGGCCAAGAGACCCAGTACTTC,CASRQGGQETQYF,TRBJ2-5,TRBV6-5,.
TGCAGCGTTGAGGTACAGGGTTTGTCCCACGAGCAGTACTTC,CSVEVQGLSHEQYF,TRBJ2-7,TRBV29-1,.
TGTGCCAGCAGTTTAGCGGGAGCGACTTACGAGCAGTACTTC,CASSLAGATYEQYF,TRBJ2-7,TRBV28,TRBD2
TGTGCCAGCAGTTTCTTCAGGGGAAGCTACGAGCAGTACTTC,CASSFFRGSYEQYF,TRBJ2-7,TRBV28,.
TGCGCCAGCAGTCCCGGGACTAGCGGGAGTGATAATACGCAGTATTTT,CASSPGTSGSDNTQYF,TRBJ2-3,TRBV5-1,TRBD2
TGTGCCTGGAGCCACAGGAGGGGTTCACCCCTCCACTTT,CAWSHRRGSPLHF,TRBJ1-6,TRBV30,.